Below are 27 T cell receptor beta chains sequenced from a single sample in a study of siplizumab effects on memory and regulatory T cells. The protocol was immunoSEQ multiplex PCR, while the TCRdb copy is restricted to in-frame clones and leaves out a portion. The sample has some 100,000 clones; about 90% are singletons. Sequencing input: Tregs sorted from blood. The receptors were gathered from a human donor in good health.

This chain uses TRBV18 with TRBJ2-1; D not resolved. The germline CDR1 and CDR2 sequences are KGHSH and LQKENI. V was pared by 3 bases and J by 5 bases, with 20 bases between. The CDR3 has 17 amino acids. CDR3 nucleotides: TGTGCCAGCTCACCTTTTGGTGGGATAATTGGCGACAATGAGCAGTTCTTC. It is translated as CASSPFGGIIGDNEQFF. The full variable domain, completed using reference TRBV18 and TRBJ2-1, is NAGVMQNPRHLVRRRGQEARLRCSPMKGHSHVYWYRQLPEEGLKFMVYLQKENIIDESGMPKERFSAEFPKEGPSILRIQQVVRGDSAAYFCASSPFGGIIGDNEQFFGPGTRLTVL.

V gene TRBV11-3 combines with J gene TRBJ1-1, with D unclear. Trimming cost V 5 bases and J 2 bases, with 9 bases left between them. The CDR3 runs 13 residues. CDR1 is SGHNT, CDR2 YENEEA, per germline. DNA for the CDR3: TGTGCCAGCAGCAGGATAAAAAACACTGAAGCTTTCTTT. Protein product: CASSRIKNTEAFF.

The rearrangement joins TRBV5-5 to TRBJ2-5; D unclear. The CDR3 loop spans 16 amino acids. Deletions cut 4 bases from V and 2 bases from J, with 18 bases between. Germline V gene sequence: CDR1 SGHKS, CDR2 YYEKEE (reference sequence). The CDR3 bases are TGTGCCAGCAGCGTTACAGTAGTGAGACGGCAAGAGACCCAGTACTTC. Encoded protein: CASSVTVVRRQETQYF.

The V and J genes are TRBV10-3 and TRBJ2-3; 14 bases fit TRBD2. Germline V gene sequence: CDR1 ENHRY, CDR2 SYGVKD. The CDR3 extends over 14 amino acids. V lost 10 bases to trimming and J lost 10 bases; unmatched junction nucleotides: 10. The CDR3 DNA is TGTGCCACTGGGGGGACTAGCGGGAGTCGGCCGCAGTATTTT. It encodes CATGGTSGSRPQYF.

The V call is TRBV28, the J call TRBJ1-4, with unresolved D. Trimming stripped 3 bases from V and 4 bases from J, with 12 bases between. This CDR3 comprises 15 residues. The V gene's germline CDR1 is MDHEN and CDR2 SYDVKM. The CDR3: CASSFVGKNNEKLFF. The CDR3 DNA follows: TGTGCCAGCAGTTTTGTGGGCAAGAATAATGAAAAACTGTTTTTT.

This chain uses TRBV28 with TRBJ2-1; 10 bases are a match to TRBD2. The germline gives CDR1 MDHEN, CDR2 SYDVKM. V trimming: 5 bases; J trimming: 1 base; junction bases outside the gene matches: 5. The CDR3 sequence is 16 residues long. The DNA for the CDR3 is TGTGCCAGCAGTCAGGCTAGCGGGGGTTCCTACAATGAGCAGTTCTTC. Its translation: CASSQASGGSYNEQFF.

The chain recombines TRBV7-2 with TRBJ1-5; 11 nucleotides agree with TRBD1. V lost 4 bases, J lost 2 bases, and 7 bases stayed unmatched. The CDR3 is made up of 17 amino acids. Looked up from germline, CDR1 is SGHTA and CDR2 is FQGNSA. For the CDR3, the DNA is TGTGCCAGCAGCTCGGGACAGGGGGGAATGGGCAATCAGCCCCAGCATTTT. The encoded protein is CASSSGQGGMGNQPQHF.

The gene calls are TRBV11-2 and TRBJ2-1, with 9 bases aligning to TRBD2. The ends lost 2 bases at V and 9 bases at J; junction bases unmatched: 8. This CDR3 comprises 15 residues. CDR1 SGHAT and CDR2 FQNNGV come from the germline V gene. The CDR3 sequence is CASSLMGTSQSEQFF. The CDR3 DNA follows: TGTGCCAGCAGCTTAATGGGGACTAGCCAGAGTGAGCAGTTCTTC.

This clone was counted once. J is TRBJ1-2 and V is TRBV28, with no clear D. CDR1 is MDHEN, CDR2 SYDVKM, per germline. Deletions cut 8 bases from V and 5 bases from J, with 12 bases between. The CDR3 consists of 12 residues. The CDR3: CASGYKRYGYTF. CDR3 coding DNA: TGTGCCAGCGGCTACAAGAGGTATGGCTACACCTTC.

The rearrangement links TRBV2 to TRBJ2-7, with D unresolved. Germline CDR1 is SNHLY and CDR2 is FYNNEI. The CDR3 covers 10 residues. The V end lost 0 bases, the J end lost 6 bases, and 0 bases lay between the germline ends. CDR3 coding DNA: TGTGCCAGCAGTGAAGCCGAGCAGTACTTC. Translating it yields CASSEAEQYF.

The rearrangement joins TRBV4-1 to TRBJ2-7, with 10 bases lining up with TRBD2. The CDR3 has 16 residues. Germline V gene sequence: CDR1 MGHRA, CDR2 YSYEKL. The V segment lost 1 base and the J segment 4 bases; nucleotides outside the gene matches: 7. The CDR3 DNA follows: TGCGCCAGCAGCCAAGCGGCTAGCGGGAGAGTGTACGAGCAGTACTTC. This codes for CASSQAASGRVYEQYF.

The chain carries TRBV6-4 and TRBJ2-6; D possibly corresponds to TRBD1 (5 bases). V shed 5 bases and J shed 2 bases, with 7 bases lying between them. CDR3 size: 14 residues. Germline CDR1 MRHNA, CDR2 SNTAGT. The CDR3 bases are TGTGCCAGCAGTTCAGGGCCTGGGGCCAACGTCCTGACTTTC. It specifies CASSSGPGANVLTF.

The genes are TRBV5-1 and TRBJ1-5, with TRBD1 as a possible D gene (5 bases). CDR1 is SGHRS, CDR2 YFSETQ, per germline. Trimming pared 0 bases from V and 6 bases from J, leaving 10 bases between. This CDR3 spans 14 amino acids. The DNA of the CDR3 is TGCGCCAGCAGCTTGGGGTTCCAGGGTCAGCCCCAGCATTTT. The encoded protein is CASSLGFQGQPQHF.

The chain is built from TRBV25-1 and TRBJ2-7; tentatively, D is TRBD2 (6 bases). Looked up from germline, CDR1 is MGHDK and CDR2 is SYGVNS. Trimming took 4 bases from V and 2 from J, leaving 9 bases between them. This CDR3 is built from 13 residues. In DNA, the CDR3 is TGTGCCAGCAGTGGTGGGGGGACCTACGAGCAGTACTTC. Protein sequence: CASSGGGTYEQYF.

This chain uses TRBV29-1 with TRBJ1-2; unclear D gene. The V and J ends lost 7 bases and 2 bases respectively, with 11 bases between them. This CDR3 spans 12 amino acids. In germline, CDR1 is SQVTM, CDR2 ANQGSEA. DNA for the CDR3: TGCAGCGGGTTGGACGGGAACTATGGCTACACCTTC. Amino acids: CSGLDGNYGYTF.

V is TRBV9 and J is TRBJ2-2; 8 bases align to TRBD2. Unmatched junction bases numbered 4, after V lost 0 bases and J lost 6 bases. The CDR3 extends over 15 amino acids. Germline assignment: CDR1 SGDLS and CDR2 YYNGEE. This CDR3 reads CASSVVSGSAGELFF. The CDR3 DNA reads TGTGCCAGCAGCGTAGTGAGCGGGAGCGCCGGGGAGCTGTTTTTT.

The chain joins TRBV9 to TRBJ2-3; D unresolved. Trimming removed 3 bases at V and 2 bases at J, with 4 bases between. The CDR3 covers 12 residues. CDR1 is SGDLS, CDR2 YYNGEE, per germline. The CDR3 spells CASSDTTDTQYF. The CDR3 DNA reads TGTGCCAGCAGCGACACCACAGATACGCAGTATTTT.

Written as DNA, the CDR3 is TGCGCCAGCAGCTTGGATATGGGCGATGGCTACACCTTC. Its translation: CASSLDMGDGYTF. The chain combines TRBV5-1 with TRBJ1-2; D gene uncertain. The CDR3 has 13 amino acids. The germline V gene encodes CDR1 SGHRS and CDR2 YFSETQ. V was clipped by 0 bases and J by 6 bases, with 9 bases between them.

The chain carries TRBV5-1 and TRBJ2-3; 7 nucleotides line up with TRBD2. The CDR3 consists of 15 residues. With 2 bases clipped from V and 0 bases from J, the junction kept 3 bases outside the gene matches. The V gene's germline CDR1 is SGHRS and CDR2 YFSETQ. The CDR3 protein is CASSFDSGSTDTQYF. For the CDR3, the DNA is TGCGCCAGCAGCTTTGATAGCGGGAGCACAGATACGCAGTATTTT.

J is TRBJ1-5 and V is TRBV18; D might be TRBD1 (5 bases). CDR3 size: 15 residues. V was pared by 2 bases and J by 5 bases, with 13 bases between. Germline-derived CDR1 and CDR2 are KGHSH and LQKENI. CDR3 in DNA: TGTGCCAGCTCACCAACAGGCTGGGTAGATCAGCCCCAGCATTTT. Translating it yields CASSPTGWVDQPQHF.

This clone was seen more than once but under ten times. V gene TRBV5-5 combines with J gene TRBJ1-1; D might be TRBD1 (6 bases). The V end lost 9 bases, the J end lost 4 bases, and 13 bases lay between the germline ends. The CDR3 spans 12 residues. Germline V CDR1 and CDR2: SGHKS, YYEKEE (reference sequence). CDR3: CATGRGGTEAFF. The CDR3 nucleotides read TGTGCCACCGGAAGGGGGGGCACTGAAGCTTTCTTT.

This chain uses TRBV4-1 with TRBJ2-7; 10 bases are shared with TRBD2. Trimming cost V 3 bases and J 5 bases; bases outside gene matches: 10. This CDR3 is built from 16 residues. The germline CDR1 and CDR2 sequences are MGHRA and YSYEKL. The CDR3 bases are TGCGCCAGCAGCCAGGCACCGGGACTAGCGATACACGAGCAGTACTTC. Translating it yields CASSQAPGLAIHEQYF.

This rearrangement joins TRBV6-6 to TRBJ2-7, with D uncertain. Germline-derived CDR1 and CDR2 are MNHNY and SVGAGI (reference sequence). V lost 3 bases and J lost 2, with 14 bases in between. The CDR3 totals 15 residues. CDR3 coding DNA: TGTGCCAGCAGTTATAAGGCGTTTGCAGCCTACGAGCAGTACTTC. Amino acids: CASSYKAFAAYEQYF.

The chain uses TRBV6-4 and TRBJ2-1; 15 bases are a match to TRBD2. V lost 5 bases, J lost 0 bases, and 5 bases stayed unmatched. The length of the CDR3 is 18 residues. Germline CDR1 reads MRHNA; CDR2 reads SNTAGT. In nucleotides, the CDR3 is TGTGCCAGCAGTTACACGGGACTAGCGGGAGGCTCCTACAATGAGCAGTTCTTC. Protein sequence: CASSYTGLAGGSYNEQFF.

The J gene is TRBJ2-2, the V gene TRBV10-2, with TRBD2 matching 10 bases. CDR1 and CDR2 from the germline V gene are WSHSY and SAAADI. V gave up 10 bases and J gave up 2 bases; unmatched junction bases: 4. The CDR3 spans 14 residues. The CDR3 nucleotides are TGCGCCACACGACTAGCGGGCAACACCGGGGAGCTGTTTTTT. Its translation: CATRLAGNTGELFF.

This chain joins TRBV28 and TRBJ1-1; D not certain. Germline CDR1 is MDHEN and CDR2 is SYDVKM. Trimming took off 6 bases at V and 4 bases at J, with 18 bases between the two ends. The CDR3 has 15 amino acids. The CDR3 DNA reads as TGTGCCAGCAGCACCTCCGATCTTGGGAGCACTGAAGCTTTCTTT. Protein product: CASSTSDLGSTEAFF.

The V gene is TRBV5-1, the J gene TRBJ1-3; D ambiguous. Trimming stripped 4 bases from V and 0 bases from J, with 14 bases between. The CDR3 is 16 amino acids. The germline gives CDR1 SGHRS, CDR2 YFSETQ. The CDR3 nucleotides are TGCGCCAGCAGCCTGGGAAGGCTCAGCTCTGGAAACACCATATATTTT. This encodes CASSLGRLSSGNTIYF.